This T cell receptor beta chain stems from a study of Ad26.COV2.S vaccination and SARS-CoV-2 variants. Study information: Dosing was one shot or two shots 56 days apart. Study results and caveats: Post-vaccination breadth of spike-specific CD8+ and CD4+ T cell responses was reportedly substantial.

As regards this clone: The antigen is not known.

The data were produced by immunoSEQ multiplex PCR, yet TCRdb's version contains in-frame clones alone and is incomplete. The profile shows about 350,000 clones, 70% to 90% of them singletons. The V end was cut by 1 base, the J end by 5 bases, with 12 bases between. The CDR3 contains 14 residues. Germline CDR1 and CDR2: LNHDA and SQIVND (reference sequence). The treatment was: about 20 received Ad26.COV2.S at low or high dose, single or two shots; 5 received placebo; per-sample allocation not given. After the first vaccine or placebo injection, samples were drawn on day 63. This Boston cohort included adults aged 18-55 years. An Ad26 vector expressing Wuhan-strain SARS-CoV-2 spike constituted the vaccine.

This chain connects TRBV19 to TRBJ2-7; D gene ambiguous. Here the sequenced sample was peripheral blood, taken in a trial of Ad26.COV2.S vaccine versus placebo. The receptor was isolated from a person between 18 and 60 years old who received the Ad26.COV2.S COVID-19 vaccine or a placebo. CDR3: CASSIVLLWDEQYF. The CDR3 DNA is TGTGCCAGTAGTATAGTTTTACTGTGGGACGAGCAGTACTTC.